The rows below give T cell receptor beta chains drawn from one sample of a study of shared clonotypes between healthy human individuals. Assay used: immunoSEQ multiplex PCR; TCRdb lists only in-frame clones, some missing. Of 520,000 or so clones in the sample, approximately 79% were seen once. Sequenced sample: PBMCs. These receptors all come from a woman between 35 and 50 years old in good health. Some clones in this sample may be carry-over from other donors' samples. CDR3s include the opening cysteine and the closing phenylalanine or tryptophan. Each record gives: V gene, D gene, clone size, J gene, CDR3 protein, CDR3 DNA. The D gene is left open where the match is weak. Only part of the rows carry a size: once, few, many, or a class if the clone is expanded.

TRBV7-8	NA	NA	TRBJ2-7	CASSLGDGTLVYEQYF	TGTGCCAGCAGCTTAGGGGACGGGACATTAGTCTACGAGCAGTACTTC
TRBV6-6	NA	NA	TRBJ2-7	CASSSDGESYEQYF	TGTGCCAGCAGCAGCGACGGGGAATCCTACGAGCAGTACTTC
TRBV7-6	NA	NA	TRBJ2-1	CASSFSYSSYNEQFF	TGTGCCAGCAGCTTCAGTTACAGCTCCTACAATGAGCAGTTCTTC
TRBV30	TRBD2	NA	TRBJ2-5	CAWSALAASGTQYF	TGTGCCTGGAGTGCCCTAGCGGCTTCAGGGACCCAGTACTTC
TRBV30	NA	few	TRBJ1-5	CAWSSGAVQPQHF	TGTGCCTGGAGTTCAGGGGCCGTGCAGCCCCAGCATTTT
TRBV7-3	TRBD2	once	TRBJ2-2	CASRGAGGPTGELFF	TGTGCCAGCAGGGGCGCGGGAGGGCCTACCGGGGAGCTGTTTTTT
TRBV14	NA	once	TRBJ2-3	CASSQPTELHSSTDTQYF	TGTGCCAGCAGCCAACCTACGGAACTCCATTCTAGCACAGATACGCAGTATTTT
TRBV6-5	NA	NA	TRBJ2-4	CASRVTTGAKNIQYF	TGTGCCAGCAGGGTCACCACAGGAGCCAAAAACATTCAGTACTTC
TRBV4-3	NA	NA	TRBJ1-2	CASSQVYPGQTYGYTF	TGCGCCAGCAGCCAAGTCTATCCCGGACAGACCTATGGCTACACCTTC
TRBV28	TRBD1	NA	TRBJ1-5	CASSTPGQKPQHF	TGTGCCAGCAGTACACCGGGACAGAAGCCCCAGCATTTT
TRBV25-1	NA	NA	TRBJ2-5	CASSESGRGGTQYF	TGTGCCAGCAGTGAAAGTGGGCGTGGAGGGACCCAGTACTTC
TRBV5-4	NA	NA	TRBJ2-3	CASSTVTDTQYF	TGTGCCAGCAGCACAGTAACAGATACGCAGTATTTT
TRBV4-3	TRBD1	NA	TRBJ2-4	CASSQVLRDRGGENIQYF	TGCGCCAGCAGCCAAGTCCTTCGGGACAGGGGAGGAGAAAACATTCAGTACTTC
TRBV7-9	TRBD1	NA	TRBJ2-5	CASSLGSGTVGETQYF	TGTGCCAGCAGCTTAGGTTCCGGGACAGTAGGTGAGACCCAGTACTTC
TRBV7-8	NA	NA	TRBJ1-1	CASSLLGSEAFF	TGTGCCAGCAGCTTATTAGGGAGCGAAGCTTTCTTT
TRBV19	TRBD2	NA	TRBJ2-2	CASSPQGLAGKTGELFF	TGTGCCAGTAGTCCCCAAGGGCTAGCGGGGAAAACCGGGGAGCTGTTTTTT
TRBV29-1	TRBD2	few	TRBJ2-3	CSVRTSANTDTQYF	TGCAGCGTTCGGACTAGCGCAAACACAGATACGCAGTATTTT
TRBV14	TRBD2	NA	TRBJ2-1	CASSPLAGVYNEQFF	TGTGCCAGCAGCCCACTAGCGGGAGTTTACAATGAGCAGTTCTTC
TRBV4-1	NA	NA	TRBJ2-5	CASSHPMGTQYF	TGCGCCAGCAGCCACCCTATGGGGACCCAGTACTTC
TRBV5-1	TRBD2	NA	TRBJ2-2	CASRLSGGNTGELFF	TGCGCCAGCAGGCTTTCGGGAGGGAACACCGGGGAGCTGTTTTTT
TRBV11-3	NA	once	TRBJ2-7	CASSLERGYEQYF	TGTGCCAGCAGCTTAGAAAGGGGGTACGAGCAGTACTTC
TRBV7-6	NA	NA	TRBJ2-5	CASSLGAGARETQYF	TGTGCCAGCAGCTTAGGGGCGGGGGCGAGGGAGACCCAGTACTTC
TRBV27	TRBD1	NA	TRBJ2-7	CASGWLPGQGGLIYEQYF	TGTGCCAGCGGCTGGTTACCGGGACAGGGGGGACTAATTTACGAGCAGTACTTC
TRBV27	NA	NA	TRBJ2-3	CASSLAGGTQYF	TGTGCCAGCAGTTTGGCCGGGGGTACGCAGTATTTT
TRBV10-3	TRBD1	NA	TRBJ2-6	CAISEGTGGAFPGANVLTF	TGTGCCATCAGTGAGGGGACAGGGGGCGCTTTCCCTGGGGCCAACGTCCTGACTTTC
TRBV6-1	NA	few	TRBJ2-3	CASSLRDTFRDTQYF	TGTGCCAGCAGTCTCCGGGACACCTTTCGAGATACGCAGTATTTT
TRBV30	NA	NA	TRBJ2-7	CAWSVLGRSSSYEQYF	TGTGCCTGGAGTGTGTTGGGCAGGTCATCTTCCTACGAGCAGTACTTC
TRBV13	NA	NA	TRBJ2-3	CASSLERAVDTQYF	TGTGCCAGCAGCTTAGAGCGGGCCGTGGATACGCAGTATTTT
TRBV10-1	NA	once	TRBJ2-7	CATHGGPNTYEQYF	TGCGCCACACACGGGGGCCCAAATACCTACGAGCAGTACTTC
TRBV19	NA	once	TRBJ2-4	CASYPHPGADKNIQYF	TGTGCCAGTTACCCCCATCCCGGGGCGGACAAAAACATTCAGTACTTC
TRBV4-1	NA	NA	TRBJ2-1	CASSRRDWNNEQFF	TGCGCCAGCAGCCGCCGGGACTGGAACAATGAGCAGTTCTTC
TRBV7-3	NA	NA	TRBJ2-5	CASSRGGRETQYF	TGTGCCAGCAGCCGCGGAGGGCGAGAGACCCAGTACTTC
TRBV5-1	TRBD2	NA	TRBJ2-5	CASTLAGVGETQYF	TGCGCCAGCACCCTAGCGGGAGTGGGGGAGACCCAGTACTTC
TRBV6-1	NA	NA	TRBJ2-7	CASSEAGISYEQYF	TGTGCCAGCAGTGAAGCAGGGATCTCCTACGAGCAGTACTTC
TRBV5-1	NA	NA	TRBJ2-2	CASSLAVTGELFF	TGCGCCAGCAGCTTGGCGGTGACCGGGGAGCTGTTTTTT
TRBV9	TRBD1	NA	TRBJ2-3	CASSTRQGATQYF	TGTGCCAGCAGCACCCGACAGGGGGCCACGCAGTATTTT
TRBV4-2	NA	NA	TRBJ1-2	CASSQDRGRSDGYTF	TGTGCCAGCAGCCAAGATCGGGGACGGTCCGATGGCTACACCTTC
TRBV29-1	TRBD2	many	TRBJ2-7	CSVEVSGTYEQYF	TGCAGCGTTGAAGTTAGCGGGACCTACGAGCAGTACTTC
TRBV7-3	TRBD1	NA	TRBJ1-2	CASSSSRDRFRYGYTF	TGTGCCAGCAGCTCGTCCCGGGACAGGTTTCGGTATGGCTACACCTTC
TRBV18	TRBD1	NA	TRBJ1-2	CASSPSRQGYGYTF	TGTGCCAGCTCACCGTCGAGACAGGGATATGGCTACACCTTC
TRBV21-1	NA	once	TRBJ2-7	CASRYQGAKVPYEQYF	TGTGCCAGCAGATACCAGGGGGCAAAAGTACCCTACGAGCAGTACTTC
TRBV28	TRBD2	few	TRBJ2-7	CASRPVLAGVYEQYF	TGTGCCAGCAGGCCGGTACTAGCGGGAGTCTACGAGCAGTACTTC
TRBV7-8	NA	few	TRBJ2-7	CASSLAQVGGEQYF	TGTGCCAGCAGCTTAGCTCAGGTGGGGGGCGAGCAGTACTTC
TRBV9	NA	NA	TRBJ2-5	CASSVDALTETQYF	TGTGCCAGCAGCGTAGACGCACTAACGGAGACCCAGTACTTC
TRBV5-6	NA	NA	TRBJ2-4	CASSLAIRTQAKNIQYF	TGTGCCAGCAGCTTGGCCATACGCACTCAGGCCAAAAACATTCAGTACTTC
TRBV6-6	TRBD1	once	TRBJ1-1	CASIGTGGEAFF	TGTGCCAGCATAGGGACAGGGGGTGAAGCTTTCTTT
TRBV7-8	NA	NA	TRBJ1-2	CASSLATGFNYGYTF	TGTGCCAGCAGCTTAGCTACAGGATTCAACTATGGCTACACCTTC
TRBV2	NA	many	TRBJ2-1	CASSPLGLTYNEQFF	TGTGCCAGCAGTCCTCTGGGGTTAACCTACAATGAGCAGTTCTTC
TRBV29-1	NA	NA	TRBJ1-2	CSVERVGGDFGYTF	TGCAGCGTTGAACGGGTTGGGGGGGATTTTGGCTACACCTTC
TRBV19	NA	few	TRBJ2-7	CASSHPLGLNEQYF	TGTGCCAGTAGTCACCCATTAGGTCTGAACGAGCAGTACTTC
TRBV19	TRBD2	NA	TRBJ2-2	CASTRARTSGRITGELFF	TGTGCCAGTACACGGGCCCGGACTAGCGGGAGAATCACCGGGGAGCTGTTTTTT
TRBV11-2	NA	NA	TRBJ2-1	CASSLRGGEQFF	TGTGCCAGCAGCTTACGAGGGGGTGAGCAGTTCTTC
TRBV19	NA	NA	TRBJ2-6	CASSYHRTNQSRANVLTF	TGTGCCAGTAGTTACCATCGGACAAATCAAAGTCGGGCCAACGTCCTGACTTTC